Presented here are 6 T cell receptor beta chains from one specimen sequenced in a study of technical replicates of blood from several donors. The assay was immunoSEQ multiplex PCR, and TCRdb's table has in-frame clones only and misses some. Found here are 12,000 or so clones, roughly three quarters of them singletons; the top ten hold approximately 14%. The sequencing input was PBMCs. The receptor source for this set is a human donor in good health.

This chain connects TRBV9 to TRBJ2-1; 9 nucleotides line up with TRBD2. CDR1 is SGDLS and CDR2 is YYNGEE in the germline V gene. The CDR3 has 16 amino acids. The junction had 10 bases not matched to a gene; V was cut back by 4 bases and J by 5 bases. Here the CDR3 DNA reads TGTGCCAGCAGCCCCAGGACTAGCGCTATCCACAATGAGCAGTTCTTC. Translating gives CASSPRTSAIHNEQFF.

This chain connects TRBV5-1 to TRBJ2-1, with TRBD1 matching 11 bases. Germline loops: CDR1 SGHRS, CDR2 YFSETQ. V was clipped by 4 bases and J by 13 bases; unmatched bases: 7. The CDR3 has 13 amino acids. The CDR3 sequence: CASSQGQGDSQFF. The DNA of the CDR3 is TGCGCCAGCAGCCAGGGACAGGGGGATTCCCAGTTCTTC.

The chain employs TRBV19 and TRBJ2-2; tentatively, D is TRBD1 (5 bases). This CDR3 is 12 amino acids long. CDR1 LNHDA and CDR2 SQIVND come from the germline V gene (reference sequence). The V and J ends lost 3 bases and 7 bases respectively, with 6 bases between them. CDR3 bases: TGTGCCAGTAGTATGGGGCTCGGGGAGCTGTTTTTT. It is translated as CASSMGLGELFF.

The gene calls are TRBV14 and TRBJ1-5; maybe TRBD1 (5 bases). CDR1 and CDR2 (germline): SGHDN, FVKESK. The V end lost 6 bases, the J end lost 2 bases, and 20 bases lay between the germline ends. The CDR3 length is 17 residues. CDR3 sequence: CASRGSSPSGRNQPQHF. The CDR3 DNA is TGTGCCAGCAGGGGCTCTTCCCCATCAGGGCGCAATCAGCCCCAGCATTTT.

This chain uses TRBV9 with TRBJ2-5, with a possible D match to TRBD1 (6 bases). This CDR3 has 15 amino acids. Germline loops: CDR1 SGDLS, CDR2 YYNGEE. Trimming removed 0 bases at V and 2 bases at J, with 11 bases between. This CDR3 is CASSVAGQSQETQYF. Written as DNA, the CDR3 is TGTGCCAGCAGCGTAGCCGGACAGTCACAAGAGACCCAGTACTTC.

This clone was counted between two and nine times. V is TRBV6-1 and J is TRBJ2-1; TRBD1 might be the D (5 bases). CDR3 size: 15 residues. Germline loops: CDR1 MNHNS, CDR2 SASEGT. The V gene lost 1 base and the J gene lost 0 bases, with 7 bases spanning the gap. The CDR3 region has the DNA TGTGCCAGCAGTGAAGTGCAGGGCTCCTACAATGAGCAGTTCTTC. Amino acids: CASSEVQGSYNEQFF.